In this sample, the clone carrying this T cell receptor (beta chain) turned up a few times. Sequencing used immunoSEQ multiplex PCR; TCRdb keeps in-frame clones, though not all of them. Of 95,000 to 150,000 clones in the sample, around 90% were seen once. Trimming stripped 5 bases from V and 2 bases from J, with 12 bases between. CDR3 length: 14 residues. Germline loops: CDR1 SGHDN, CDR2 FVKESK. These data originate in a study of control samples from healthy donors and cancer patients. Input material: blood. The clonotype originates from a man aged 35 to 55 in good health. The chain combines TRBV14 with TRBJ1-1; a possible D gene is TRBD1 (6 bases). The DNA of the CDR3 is TGTGCCAGCAGCTTTGCCGGGACAAACACTGAAGCTTTCTTT. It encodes CASSFAGTNTEAFF.